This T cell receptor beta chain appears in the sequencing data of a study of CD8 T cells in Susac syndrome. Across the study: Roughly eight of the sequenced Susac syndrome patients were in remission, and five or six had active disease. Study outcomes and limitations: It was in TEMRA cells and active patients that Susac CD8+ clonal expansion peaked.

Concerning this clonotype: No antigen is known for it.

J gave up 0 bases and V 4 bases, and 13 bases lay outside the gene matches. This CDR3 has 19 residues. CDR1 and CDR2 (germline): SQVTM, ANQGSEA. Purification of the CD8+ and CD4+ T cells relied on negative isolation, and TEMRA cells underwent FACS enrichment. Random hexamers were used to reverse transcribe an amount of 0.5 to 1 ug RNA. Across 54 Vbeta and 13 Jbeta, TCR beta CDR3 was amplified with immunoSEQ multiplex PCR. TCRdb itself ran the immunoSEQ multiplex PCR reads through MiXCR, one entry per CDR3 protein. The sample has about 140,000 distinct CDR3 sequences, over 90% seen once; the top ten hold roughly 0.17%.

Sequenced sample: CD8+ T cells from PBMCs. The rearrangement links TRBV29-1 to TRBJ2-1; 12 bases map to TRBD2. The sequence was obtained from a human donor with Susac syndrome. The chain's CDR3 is CSVASPIPSGRASYNEQFF. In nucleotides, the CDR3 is TGCAGCGTTGCTAGCCCTATTCCTAGCGGGAGGGCCTCCTACAATGAGCAGTTCTTC.